These 23 T cell receptor beta chains were sequenced from one sample in a study of T-cell reconstitution after alpha-beta-depleted transplantation in children. Using unique molecular identifiers, the investigators prepared the TCRbeta library. Via MiXCR, TCRdb re-called the PCR reads, giving one row per CDR3 protein. The sample has hundreds of thousands of distinct CDR3 sequences, 10% to 15% seen once. The sample was PBMCs, mostly from graft donor cells, taken 360 days after TCRalphabeta/CD19-depleted stem cell transplant. These receptors were taken from a male patient younger than 18 who had a stem cell transplant for acute myeloid leukemia, so the T cells may come from the graft donor.

The V call is TRBV11-1, the J call TRBJ2-7, with D unclear. The CDR3 spans 16 residues. The germline CDR1 and CDR2 sequences are SGHAT and FQDESV (reference sequence). Trimming cost V 4 bases and J 2 bases, with 18 bases left between them. DNA for the CDR3: TGTGCCAGCAGCTCCCCGACAATGAGTCATCCCTACGAGCAGTACTTC. As protein: CASSSPTMSHPYEQYF.

This clonotype was observed many times. The chain is built from TRBV25-1 and TRBJ2-1; 11 bases are a match to TRBD2. The germline CDR1 and CDR2 sequences are MGHDK and SYGVNS. This CDR3 has 15 amino acids. Trimming took 2 bases from V and 11 from J; bases not matched to a gene: 8. CDR3 sequence (DNA): TGTGCCAGCAGTGAAGCGTGGCTAGCGGGAGGCAAGCAGTTCTTC. This sequence encodes CASSEAWLAGGKQFF.

This clonotype was detected a few times. In nucleotides, the CDR3 is TGTGCCAGCAGTTACCAGGGGGCGATGAACACTGAAGCTTTCTTT. It yields the protein CASSYQGAMNTEAFF. V gene TRBV6-2 or TRBV6-3 combines with J gene TRBJ1-1, with 8 bases aligning to TRBD1. Trimming removed 2 bases from V and 0 bases from J; junction bases left unmatched: 2. The CDR3 length is 15 residues. Germline loops: CDR1 MNHEY, CDR2 SVGEGT.

Ten or more counts support this clonotype. The rearrangement uses TRBV20-1 and TRBJ2-1; TRBD2 matches at 10 bases. V shed 4 bases and J 7 bases; nucleotides not matched to a gene: 7. Germline CDR1 reads DFQATT; CDR2 reads SNEGSKA (reference sequence). The CDR3 runs 14 residues. This CDR3 reads CSATKREGINEQFF. CDR3 sequence (DNA): TGCAGTGCTACCAAGCGGGAGGGGATTAATGAGCAGTTCTTC.

This chain links TRBV28 with TRBJ1-5; tentatively, D is TRBD1 (5 bases). The CDR3 is 16 amino acids. CDR1 is MDHEN, CDR2 SYDVKM, per germline. With 6 bases removed from V and 0 bases from J, the gap between germline ends came to 15 bases. In nucleotides, the CDR3 is TGTGCCAGCAGGTTAACAGGTTTACTTAGCAATCAGCCCCAGCATTTT. Translation: CASRLTGLLSNQPQHF.

The chain is built from TRBV28 and TRBJ2-3; D is possibly TRBD2 (6 bases). V dropped 8 bases and J dropped 2 bases, with 17 bases sitting between them. Germline assignment: CDR1 MDHEN and CDR2 SYDVKM. CDR3 length: 15 amino acids. The CDR3 nucleotides read TGTGCCAGCGCTCAGACTAGTGGCCACACAGATACGCAGTATTTT. It specifies CASAQTSGHTDTQYF.

This clonotype has just a few counts. This chain connects TRBV7-8 to TRBJ2-1, with D maybe TRBD1 (6 bases). From germline, CDR1 is SGHVS and CDR2 FQNEAQ. The CDR3 is 16 amino acids. The V and J ends lost 0 bases and 5 bases respectively, with 14 bases between them. CDR3 sequence: CASSLANRVEDNEQFF. The CDR3 bases are TGTGCCAGCAGCTTAGCAAACAGGGTTGAAGACAATGAGCAGTTCTTC.

The chain links TRBV5-1 to TRBJ2-3; tentative D call: TRBD1 (6 bases). The CDR3 contains 15 residues. Per germline, CDR1 SGHRS and CDR2 YFSETQ. Trimming cost V 4 bases and J 3 bases, with 15 bases left between them. The CDR3 coding sequence is TGCGCCAGCAGCCTCTCCACCCAGGGGACAGATACGCAGTATTTT. Protein: CASSLSTQGTDTQYF.

This clonotype was counted only a few times. This chain links TRBV20-1 with TRBJ2-7; possible D gene TRBD2, 5 bases. Trimming took 4 bases from V and 1 from J, leaving 8 bases between them. The CDR3 totals 12 residues. In germline, CDR1 is DFQATT, CDR2 SNEGSKA (reference sequence). CDR3 in DNA: TGCAGTGCTATTCGGGAATCCTACGAGCAGTACTTC. It yields the protein CSAIRESYEQYF.

This clonotype was observed a handful of times. The V call is TRBV5-1, the J call TRBJ2-3, with 14 bases matching TRBD2. The germline CDR1 and CDR2 sequences are SGHRS and YFSETQ. The CDR3 covers 17 residues. Trimming cost V 0 bases and J 6 bases; bases outside gene matches: 6. The CDR3 loop is CASSLATGLAGADTQYF. The DNA of the CDR3 is TGCGCCAGCAGCTTGGCTACGGGACTAGCGGGAGCGGATACGCAGTATTTT.

The CDR3 sequence: CASRVGELFF. CDR3 sequence (DNA): TGTGCCAGCAGAGTAGGGGAGCTGTTTTTT. The chain has TRBV6-2 or TRBV6-3 and TRBJ2-2; D is unclear. Germline lookup yields CDR1 MNHEY and CDR2 SVGEGT. Trimming cost V 6 bases and J 8 bases, with 4 bases left between them. The CDR3 totals 10 residues.

The V gene is TRBV6-2 or TRBV6-3, the J gene TRBJ2-7, with TRBD2 identical over 11 bases. Per the germline V gene, CDR1 is MNHEY and CDR2 is SVGEGT. Germline trimming cut 6 bases from V and 2 bases from J; bases unmatched to any gene: 9. The CDR3 totals 16 residues. Here the CDR3 reads CASRPGLAGLPYEQYF. The CDR3 DNA reads as TGTGCCAGCAGGCCCGGACTAGCGGGCCTCCCCTACGAGCAGTACTTC.

This clonotype was detected ten times or more. The gene calls are TRBV11-2 and TRBJ2-4, with D unresolved. The CDR3 is made up of 11 amino acids. V dropped 0 bases and J dropped 13 bases, with 7 bases sitting between them. The germline CDR1 and CDR2 sequences are SGHAT and FQNNGV. This CDR3 is CASSLDQTQYF. As DNA, the CDR3 is TGTGCCAGCAGCTTAGATCAAACCCAGTACTTC.

Ten or more counts support this clonotype. The chain has TRBV4-3 and TRBJ2-1; either TRBD1 or TRBD2 may fit D (6 bases each). Germline V gives CDR1 LGHNA, CDR2 YSLEER. V lost 0 bases to trimming and J lost 4 bases, with 13 bases between them. The CDR3 runs 16 residues. CDR3 residues: CASSQDVGAGYNEQFF. CDR3 nucleotide sequence: TGCGCCAGCAGCCAAGATGTGGGGGCGGGGTACAATGAGCAGTTCTTC.

This rearrangement joins TRBV18 to TRBJ2-7; D unresolved. This CDR3 spans 14 amino acids. The ends were cut back, 3 bases at V and 0 bases at J, with 9 bases in the middle. Germline CDR1 is KGHSH and CDR2 is LQKENI. CDR3 region: CASSPAYYSYEQYF. DNA of the CDR3: TGTGCCAGCTCACCGGCGTACTACTCCTACGAGCAGTACTTC.

This clonotype was seen a handful of times. The rearrangement joins TRBV20-1 to TRBJ2-7; 9 bases agree with TRBD1. Germline trimming cut 1 base from V and 4 bases from J; bases unmatched to any gene: 5. This CDR3 contains 14 residues. The germline gives CDR1 DFQATT, CDR2 SNEGSKA (reference sequence). CDR3 DNA: TGCAGTGCTAGAGCCGGGACAGGGTCATACGAGCAGTACTTC. Translated: CSARAGTGSYEQYF.

V usage is TRBV28 and J usage is TRBJ2-1, with TRBD2 matching 9 bases. Germline V gene sequence: CDR1 MDHEN, CDR2 SYDVKM. This CDR3 is 15 amino acids long. Trimming took 8 bases from V and 4 from J; bases not matched to a gene: 9. The CDR3 reads CASGLGTSLYNEQFF. The CDR3 DNA sequence: TGTGCCAGCGGACTCGGGACTAGCCTTTACAATGAGCAGTTCTTC.

The sample holds one count of this clonotype. The V gene is TRBV13, the J gene TRBJ2-3; D not certain. Trimming pared 0 bases from V and 2 bases from J, leaving 9 bases between. CDR3 length: 15 residues. The germline CDR1 and CDR2 sequences are PRHDT and FYEKMQ (reference sequence). The CDR3 nucleotides are TGTGCCAGCAGCTTAGGTACCCGAGACACAGATACGCAGTATTTT. Encoded protein: CASSLGTRDTDTQYF.

V and J are TRBV10-3 and TRBJ2-3; TRBD1 might be the D (5 bases). The CDR3 is made up of 15 amino acids. Germline V CDR1 and CDR2: ENHRY, SYGVKD. V was cut by 8 bases and J by 0 bases, with 15 bases left in between. The CDR3 nucleotides read TGTGCCATCTCAGCAGGGCGTTATAGCACAGATACGCAGTATTTT. This sequence encodes CAISAGRYSTDTQYF.

The chain joins TRBV29-1 to TRBJ2-1; D unclear. Germline V gene lookup returns CDR1 SQVTM and CDR2 ANQGSEA. This CDR3 region has 12 residues. V was trimmed by 4 bases and J by 7 bases, leaving 11 bases between them. CDR3 residues: CSVVELLNEQFF. For the CDR3, the DNA is TGCAGCGTTGTTGAACTTTTAAATGAGCAGTTCTTC.

This clonotype was seen many times. The chain recombines TRBV4-2 with TRBJ2-1; D gene uncertain. This CDR3 has 16 amino acids. Germline loops: CDR1 LGHNA, CDR2 YNFKEQ. V was trimmed by 0 bases and J by 6 bases, leaving 15 bases between them. The CDR3 bases are TGTGCCAGCAGCCAAGATTTCGGCAGGATCCCCAATGAGCAGTTCTTC. This gives the protein CASSQDFGRIPNEQFF.

CDR3 protein: CASSYSMRGNEQFF. CDR3 nucleotides: TGTGCCAGCAGTTACTCGATGCGAGGGAATGAGCAGTTCTTC. The rearrangement uses TRBV6-2 or TRBV6-3 and TRBJ2-1, with D perhaps TRBD2 (5 bases). Per the germline V gene, CDR1 is MNHEY and CDR2 is SVGEGT. V lost 0 bases to trimming and J lost 7 bases, with 10 bases between them. This CDR3 is built from 14 residues.

This clonotype was observed a few times. V usage is TRBV20-1 and J usage is TRBJ2-4; 10 bases line up with TRBD1. CDR1 and CDR2 (germline): DFQATT, SNEGSKA (reference sequence). The CDR3 sequence is 14 residues long. J gave up 8 bases and V 5 bases, and 9 bases lay outside the gene matches. For the CDR3, the DNA is TGCAGTGCTGCCGCCCGACAGGGGGCTCACATTCAGTACTTC. Amino acid sequence: CSAAARQGAHIQYF.